Listed here are 27 T cell receptor beta chains from one sample, sequenced in a study of blood T cell repertoires in COVID-19 (dated by TCRdb to 2020 to 2022). The library was made by the immunoSEQ multiplex PCR assay. In TCRdb, the immuneACCESS table is reduced to in-frame sequences with V and J assigned. These tables do not hold every clone; where another copy was compared, an unresolved V gene accounts for under half, and the others remain unexplained. This sample is represented by a few hundred thousand clones; 82% of them were singletons. Clones ranked in the top ten supply roughly 3% of the sample. The source material was peripheral blood. Every receptor here comes from a young woman with acute or convalescent COVID-19.

The chain recombines TRBV18 with TRBJ2-1; D gene unclear. Germline CDR1 KGHSH, CDR2 LQKENI. With 1 base removed from V and 6 bases from J, the gap between germline ends came to 13 bases. The CDR3 contains 15 residues. This CDR3 reads CASSPREFGSNEQFF. The CDR3 region has the DNA TGTGCCAGCTCACCACGCGAGTTTGGTAGCAATGAGCAGTTCTTC.

The chain has TRBV5-1 and TRBJ2-7; 16 nucleotides agree with TRBD2. This CDR3 comprises 18 residues. Per the germline V gene, CDR1 is SGHRS and CDR2 is YFSETQ. V lost 5 bases to trimming and J lost 1 base; unmatched junction nucleotides: 9. The CDR3 DNA reads as TGCGCCAGCAGGGCTCCGGGACTAGCGGGAGGGACATCCTACGAGCAGTACTTC. This translates into CASRAPGLAGGTSYEQYF.

This chain joins TRBV6-2 or TRBV6-3 and TRBJ1-5, with D uncertain. CDR1 is MNHEY and CDR2 is SVGEGT in the germline V gene. Trimming removed 6 bases from V and 2 bases from J, with 17 bases in between. CDR3 length equals 16 residues. The CDR3 spells CASSRVGGSGNQPQHF. CDR3 nucleotides: TGTGCCAGCAGCCGGGTCGGCGGGTCTGGCAATCAGCCCCAGCATTTT.

This sequence joins TRBV6-6 and TRBJ1-5; D might be TRBD1 (6 bases). Between the trimmed V and J ends, which lost 6 bases and 4 bases, there was a span of 19 bases. The CDR3 runs to 16 residues. Looked up from germline, CDR1 is MNHNY and CDR2 is SVGAGI (reference sequence). The CDR3 bases are TGTGCCAGCAGCCATACGCAGGGGAAGACTAATCAGCCCCAGCATTTT. As protein: CASSHTQGKTNQPQHF.

This chain links TRBV10-2 with TRBJ2-5; 9 bases map to TRBD2. Per the germline V gene, CDR1 is WSHSY and CDR2 is SAAADI. The CDR3 has 16 amino acids. V trimming: 2 bases; J trimming: 3 bases; junction bases outside the gene matches: 7. The CDR3 bases are TGCGCCAGCAGTGAGATTAGCGGGAGAGGAGAAGAGACCCAGTACTTC. It specifies CASSEISGRGEETQYF.

This chain uses TRBV29-1 with TRBJ2-1; 7 bases agree with TRBD1. CDR1 and CDR2 from the germline V gene are SQVTM and ANQGSEA. V trimming: 5 bases; J trimming: 0 bases; junction bases outside the gene matches: 4. CDR3 length equals 14 residues. The CDR3 sequence: CSVLDRVSYNEQFF. The CDR3 DNA is TGCAGCGTTCTTGACAGGGTCTCCTACAATGAGCAGTTCTTC.

The chain recombines TRBV30 with TRBJ1-1; 7 nucleotides agree with TRBD1. The CDR3 consists of 14 residues. In germline, CDR1 is GTSNPN, CDR2 SVGIG (reference sequence). After removal of 4 bases from V and 0 bases from J, the junction contained 5 bases not matched to a gene. DNA of the CDR3: TGTGCCTGGAACGTAGGGGGCATGAACACTGAAGCTTTCTTT. It yields the protein CAWNVGGMNTEAFF.

The chain recombines TRBV3-1 (or the pseudogene TRBV3-2) with TRBJ2-4, with 9 bases that match TRBD2. V was pared by 4 bases and J by 0 bases, with 13 bases of the junction left unmatched. The CDR3 contains 19 residues. Per germline, CDR1 LGHDT and CDR2 YNNKEL (reference sequence). CDR3 in amino acids: CASSLGGRAAPLAKNIQYF. CDR3 sequence (DNA): TGTGCCAGCAGCCTGGGCGGGAGGGCAGCCCCCTTAGCCAAAAACATTCAGTACTTC.

This sequence joins TRBV15 and TRBJ2-5, with 8 bases lining up with TRBD2. CDR1 and CDR2 from the germline V gene are LNHNV and YYDKDF (reference sequence). The CDR3 has 16 amino acids. V trimming: 6 bases; J trimming: 5 bases; junction bases outside the gene matches: 14. CDR3 residues: CATREPREERWETQYF. The CDR3 DNA is TGTGCCACCAGGGAGCCGCGGGAGGAAAGGTGGGAGACCCAGTACTTC.

V usage is TRBV30 and J usage is TRBJ1-1; D is uncertain. There are 14 residues in the CDR3. The germline V and J ends were trimmed by 3 bases and 0 bases, with 11 bases remaining between them. The germline CDR1 and CDR2 sequences are GTSNPN and SVGIG (reference sequence). The DNA for the CDR3 is TGTGCCTGGAGCCCCGTATCTCTGAACACTGAAGCTTTCTTT. Amino acid sequence: CAWSPVSLNTEAFF.

The V call is TRBV11-2, the J call TRBJ2-1; possible D gene TRBD2, 6 bases. Germline CDR1 reads SGHAT; CDR2 reads FQNNGV. V lost 5 bases and J lost 7, with 9 bases in between. CDR3 length equals 12 residues. This CDR3 reads CASSELANEQFF. The DNA for the CDR3 is TGTGCCAGCAGCGAACTAGCTAATGAGCAGTTCTTC.

The chain uses TRBV29-1 and TRBJ2-3; 8 bases match TRBD2. J gave up 3 bases and V 3 bases, and 14 bases lay outside the gene matches. Looked up from germline, CDR1 is SQVTM and CDR2 is ANQGSEA. The CDR3 is 17 amino acids. CDR3 nucleotides: TGCAGCGTTGACGGGAGGAGATCAGCGGGAGTTACAGATACGCAGTATTTT. Amino acids: CSVDGRRSAGVTDTQYF.

This clone is a singleton in its sample. CDR3 DNA: TGTGCCAGCAGTGTTCTAGCGGGAGGAGTCTTACTTTCCTACAATGAGCAGTTCTTC. Protein: CASSVLAGGVLLSYNEQFF. The V and J genes are TRBV6-2 or TRBV6-3 and TRBJ2-1; 11 bases line up with TRBD2. With 5 bases clipped from V and 1 base from J, the junction kept 13 bases outside the gene matches. Germline V gene lookup returns CDR1 MNHEY and CDR2 SVGEGT. This CDR3 region has 19 residues.

This sequence joins TRBV7-2 and TRBJ2-5; TRBD2 matches 8 bases. CDR3 size: 16 residues. V shed 5 bases and J 5 bases; nucleotides not matched to a gene: 13. The germline gives CDR1 SGHTA, CDR2 FQGNSA. The CDR3 DNA reads TGTGCCAGCAGCCCACCCGGGGTCGGCGGGAGGGAGACCCAGTACTTC. Translating gives CASSPPGVGGRETQYF. The entire variable domain, with the rest obtained from reference TRBV7-2 and TRBJ2-5, is as follows: GAGVSQSPSNKVTEKGKDVELRCDPISGHTALYWYRQSLGQGLEFLIYFQGNSAPDKSGLPSDRFSAERTGGSVSTLTIQRTQQEDSAVYLCASSPPGVGGRETQYFGPGTRLLVL.

The chain carries TRBV15 and TRBJ2-7, with TRBD2 identical over 7 bases. J lost 3 bases, V lost 2 bases, and 10 bases had no gene match. This CDR3 comprises 16 residues. The germline V gene encodes CDR1 LNHNV and CDR2 YYDKDF (reference sequence). This CDR3 reads CATSRSSGRVFYEQYF. Written as DNA, the CDR3 is TGTGCCACCAGCAGATCTAGCGGCAGGGTCTTCTACGAGCAGTACTTC.

This clone came up once. This sequence joins TRBV4-1 and TRBJ1-4; no clear D gene. With 1 base removed from V and 0 bases from J, the gap between germline ends came to 6 bases. Per the germline V gene, CDR1 is MGHRA and CDR2 is YSYEKL. The CDR3 sequence is 15 residues long. The CDR3 loop reads CASSQGHPTNEKLFF. The CDR3 coding sequence is TGCGCCAGCAGCCAAGGACACCCAACTAATGAAAAACTGTTTTTT.

The chain recombines TRBV20-1 with TRBJ2-2; D possibly corresponds to TRBD2 (5 bases). This CDR3 is built from 12 residues. V lost 3 bases, J lost 7 bases, and 9 bases lay in between. From germline, CDR1 is DFQATT and CDR2 SNEGSKA (reference sequence). DNA for the CDR3: TGCAGTGCTAGTCGCGGGTTCGGGGAGCTGTTTTTT. It is translated as CSASRGFGELFF.

The chain joins TRBV7-9 to TRBJ2-1; 11 bases fit TRBD2. The germline gives CDR1 SEHNR, CDR2 FQNEAQ (reference sequence). V trimming: 1 base; J trimming: 7 bases; junction bases outside the gene matches: 9. The CDR3 has 17 residues. Here the CDR3 DNA reads TGTGCCAGCAGCTTAGAACCCCTTGGGACTAGCGGAAATGAGCAGTTCTTC. Translation gives CASSLEPLGTSGNEQFF.

The chain has TRBV5-4 and TRBJ2-2; 8 bases are shared with TRBD1. The ends lost 4 bases at V and 4 bases at J; junction bases unmatched: 9. Germline V gives CDR1 SGHNT, CDR2 YYREEE (reference sequence). CDR3 length: 16 residues. The CDR3: CASSPRQGSVTGELFF. The CDR3 coding sequence is TGTGCCAGCAGCCCACGACAGGGGTCGGTCACCGGGGAGCTGTTTTTT.

The CDR3 DNA is TGTGCCAGCAGCGAAGAGACAGAGAACACTGAAGCTTTCTTT. This codes for CASSEETENTEAFF. V and J are TRBV7-9 and TRBJ1-1; possible D gene TRBD1, 5 bases. This CDR3 has 14 residues. Trimming left V 5 bases short and J 1 base short, with 11 bases between. CDR1 and CDR2 (germline): SEHNR, FQNEAQ (reference sequence). Filled out from reference TRBV7-9 and TRBJ1-1, the complete variable domain reads DTGVSQNPRHKITKRGQNVTFRCDPISEHNRLYWYRQTLGQGPEFLTYFQNEAQLEKSRLLSDRFSAERPKGSFSTLEIQRTEQGDSAMYLCASSEETENTEAFFGQGTRLTVV.

The chain carries TRBV4-3 and TRBJ1-5; unclear D gene. Trimming removed 1 base at V and 5 bases at J, with 12 bases between. CDR3 length: 15 residues. Germline values: CDR1 LGHNA, CDR2 YSLEER. The CDR3 region has the DNA TGCGCCAGCAGCCAAGGCGTGAGGGCAGATCAGCCCCAGCATTTT. Its protein product is CASSQGVRADQPQHF.

V is TRBV4-2 and J is TRBJ1-1; D remains ambiguous. The germline V gene has CDR1 LGHNA and CDR2 YNFKEQ. Deletions cut 4 bases from V and 0 bases from J, with 15 bases between. The CDR3 has 16 residues. The CDR3 DNA sequence: TGTGCCAGCAGCCGGGGAGGGAAAAACATGAACACTGAAGCTTTCTTT. Its protein is CASSRGGKNMNTEAFF.

The CDR3 loop reads CASSQDLGLARYEQYF. CDR3 nucleotides: TGTGCCAGCAGCCAAGATTTGGGACTAGCGCGCTACGAGCAGTACTTC. The gene calls are TRBV14 and TRBJ2-7, with 10 bases fitting TRBD2. The ends lost 0 bases at V and 3 bases at J; junction bases unmatched: 5. This CDR3 contains 16 residues. The V gene's germline CDR1 is SGHDN and CDR2 FVKESK.

This clone was observed a handful of times. This sequence joins TRBV29-1 and TRBJ2-2; 9 bases are shared with TRBD1. Unmatched junction bases numbered 7, after V lost 3 bases and J lost 5 bases. The length of the CDR3 is 15 residues. CDR1 is SQVTM and CDR2 is ANQGSEA in the germline V gene. The CDR3 bases are TGCAGCGTTGAGGCGACAGGGGGTCGAACCGGGGAGCTGTTTTTT. It translates to CSVEATGGRTGELFF.

Comment on this clone: The germline gene is not matched at one end of the junction; a read error may be the cause. This chain joins TRBV7-7 and TRBJ2-6, with D possibly matching TRBD1 (6 bases). This CDR3 has 20 residues. Germline V gene data show CDR1 as SSHAT and CDR2 as FNYEAQ (reference sequence). The CDR3 is CASSLEGPGHLSSGANVLTF. CDR3 nucleotide sequence: TGTGCTAGCAGCTTAGAGGGCCCGGGACACCTAAGCTCTGGGGCCAACGTCCTGACTTTC. The full variable domain, its missing parts supplied by reference TRBV7-7 and TRBJ2-6, is GAGVSQSPRYKVTKRGQDVTLRCDPISSHATLYWYQQALGQGPEFLTYFNYEAQPDKSGLPSDRFSAERPEGSISTLTIQRTEQRDSAMYRCASSLEGPGHLSSGANVLTFGAGSRLTVL.

This chain joins TRBV25-1 and TRBJ2-1; 10 positions agree with TRBD2. CDR3 length: 17 residues. J was trimmed by 3 bases and V by 1 base; bases with no gene match: 6. Germline CDR1 reads MGHDK; CDR2 reads SYGVNS. The CDR3 sequence: CASSESQREGNYNEQFF. CDR3 nucleotides: TGTGCCAGCAGTGAATCCCAGCGGGAGGGGAACTACAATGAGCAGTTCTTC.

The chain recombines TRBV6-5 with TRBJ1-1, with TRBD1 matching 7 bases. V was clipped by 3 bases and J by 2 bases; unmatched bases: 6. Germline V gene sequence: CDR1 MNHEY, CDR2 SVGAGI. The CDR3 covers 15 residues. DNA for the CDR3: TGTGCCAGCAGTTATACCGGGACAGTAAACACTGAAGCTTTCTTT. Protein: CASSYTGTVNTEAFF.